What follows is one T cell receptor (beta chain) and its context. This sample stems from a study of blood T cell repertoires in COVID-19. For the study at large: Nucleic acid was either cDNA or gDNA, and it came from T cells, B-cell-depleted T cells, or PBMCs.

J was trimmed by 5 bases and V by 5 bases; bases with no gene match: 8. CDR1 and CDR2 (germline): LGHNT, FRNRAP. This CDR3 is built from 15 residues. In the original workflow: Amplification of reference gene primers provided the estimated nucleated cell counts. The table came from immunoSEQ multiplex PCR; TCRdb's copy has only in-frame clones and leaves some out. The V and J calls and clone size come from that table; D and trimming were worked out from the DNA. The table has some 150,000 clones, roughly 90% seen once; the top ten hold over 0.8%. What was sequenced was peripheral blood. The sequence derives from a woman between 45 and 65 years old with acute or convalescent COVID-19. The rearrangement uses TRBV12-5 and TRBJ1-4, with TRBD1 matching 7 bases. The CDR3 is CASGPGTAGNEKLFF. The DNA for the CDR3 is TGTGCTAGTGGTCCCGGGACAGCCGGGAATGAAAAACTGTTTTTT.